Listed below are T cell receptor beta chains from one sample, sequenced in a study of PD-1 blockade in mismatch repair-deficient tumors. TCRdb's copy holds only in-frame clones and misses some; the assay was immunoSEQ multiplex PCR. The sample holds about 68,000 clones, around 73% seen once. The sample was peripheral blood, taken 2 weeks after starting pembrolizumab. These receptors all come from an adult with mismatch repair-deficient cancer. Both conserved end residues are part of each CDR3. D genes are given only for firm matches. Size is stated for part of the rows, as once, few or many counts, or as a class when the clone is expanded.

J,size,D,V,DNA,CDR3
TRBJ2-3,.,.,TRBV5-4,TGTGCCAGCAGCTCCCCGTGGGTCGGTGACACAGATACGCAGTATTTT,CASSSPWVGDTDTQYF
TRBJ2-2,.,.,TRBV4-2,TGTGCCAGCAGCCAAATAATAGGACAGAACACCGGGGAGCTGTTTTTT,CASSQIIGQNTGELFF
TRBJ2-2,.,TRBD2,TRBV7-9,TGTGCCAGCAGCTCGACTAGCGGGAGAACCGGGGAGCTGTTTTTT,CASSSTSGRTGELFF
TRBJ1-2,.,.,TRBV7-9,TGTGCCAGCAGCCGGGGGCAGGAGTATGGCTACACCTTC,CASSRGQEYGYTF
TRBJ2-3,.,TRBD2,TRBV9,TGTGCCAGCAGCGCAGCGGGAGATTCAGATACGCAGTATTTT,CASSAAGDSDTQYF
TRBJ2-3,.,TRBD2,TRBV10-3,TGTGCCATCAGGGGACTAGCGGGAGTAAGCTCTAGCACAGATACGCAGTATTTT,CAIRGLAGVSSSTDTQYF
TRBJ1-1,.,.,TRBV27,TGTGCCAGCAGTTATTCAGGCGGCACTGAAGCTTTCTTT,CASSYSGGTEAFF
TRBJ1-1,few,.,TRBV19,TGTGCCAGTATAGGAAAGGGAAGTACTGAAGCTTTCTTT,CASIGKGSTEAFF
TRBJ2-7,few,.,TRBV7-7,TGTGCTAGCAGCTTAGGAGTGGGTAACTCCTACGAGCAGTACTTC,CASSLGVGNSYEQYF
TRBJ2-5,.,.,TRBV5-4,TGTGCCAGCAGCTTACCCGGCAGGGGCGGAGAGACCCAGTACTTC,CASSLPGRGGETQYF
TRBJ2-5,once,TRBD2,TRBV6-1,TGTGCCAGCAGCCAGGTAGCGGGAGAGCAGGAGACCCAGTACTTC,CASSQVAGEQETQYF
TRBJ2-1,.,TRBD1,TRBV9,TGTGCCAGCAGCGTAGGACAGGGGAACAATGAGCAGTTCTTC,CASSVGQGNNEQFF
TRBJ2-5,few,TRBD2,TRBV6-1,TGTGCCAGCAGTGAAGGTGCGGGAGGTAGCAGAGAGACCCAGTACTTC,CASSEGAGGSRETQYF
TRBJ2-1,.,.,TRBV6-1,TGTGCCAGCAGTGAAGACCCGGACTTCTCCTACAATGAGCAGTTCTTC,CASSEDPDFSYNEQFF
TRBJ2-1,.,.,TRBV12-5,TGTGCTAGTTCTGCGGAGGGAGGAACGAATGAGCAGTTCTTC,CASSAEGGTNEQFF
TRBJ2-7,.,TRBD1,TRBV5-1,TGCGCCAGCAGCTTCCAGACAGGGGATTTGGCCGAGCAGTACTTC,CASSFQTGDLAEQYF
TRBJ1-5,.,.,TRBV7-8,TGTGCCAGCAGCTTAGAAGGCGGGCGCAATCAGCCCCAGCATTTT,CASSLEGGRNQPQHF
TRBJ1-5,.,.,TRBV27,TGTGCCACCCATCCCGAGGGGGGAGGAGGCAGCAATCAGCCCCAGCATTTT,CATHPEGGGGSNQPQHF
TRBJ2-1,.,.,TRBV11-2,TGTGCCAGCAGCTCCCCAGCGGAAAAATACAATGAGCAGTTCTTC,CASSSPAEKYNEQFF
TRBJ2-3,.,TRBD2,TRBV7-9,TGTGCCAGCAGCACGAGCGGGAACACAGATACGCAGTATTTT,CASSTSGNTDTQYF
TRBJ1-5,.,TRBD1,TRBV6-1,TGTGCCAGCAGTGAAGGAACAGGGGGCTGGAATCAGCCCCAGCATTTT,CASSEGTGGWNQPQHF
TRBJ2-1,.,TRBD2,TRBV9,TGTGCCAGCAGCGCTTGGGGCGGGAGAACCTACAATGAGCAGTTCTTC,CASSAWGGRTYNEQFF
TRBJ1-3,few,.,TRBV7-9,TGTGCCAGCAGCTTACCAGGCTCTGGAAACACCATATATTTT,CASSLPGSGNTIYF
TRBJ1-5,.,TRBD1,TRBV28,TGTGCCAGCAGTGAACAGGGGGCCCATCAGCCCCAGCATTTT,CASSEQGAHQPQHF
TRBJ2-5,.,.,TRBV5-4,TGTGCCAGCAGCCCCGTTAGGAGCGATGAGACCCAGTACTTC,CASSPVRSDETQYF
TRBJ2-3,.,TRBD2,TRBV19,TGTGCCAGTAGTATAGTGTATACTAGCGGGAGTACAGATACGCAGTATTTT,CASSIVYTSGSTDTQYF
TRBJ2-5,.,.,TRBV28,TGTGCCAGCCCCCCGACGGCCTTTTACAGGGCCCGACAAGAGACCCAGTACTTC,CASPPTAFYRARQETQYF
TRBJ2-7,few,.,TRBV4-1,TGCGCCAGCAGCCAAGTTGAGACTAGCTCCTACGAGCAGTACTTC,CASSQVETSSYEQYF
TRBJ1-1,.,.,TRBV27,TGTGCCAGCAGTTTATTTGGACAAGAGAACACTGAAGCTTTCTTT,CASSLFGQENTEAFF
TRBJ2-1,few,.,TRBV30,TGTGCCTGGAGTGTACTGGGAAATGAGCAGTTCTTC,CAWSVLGNEQFF
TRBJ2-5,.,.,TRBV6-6,TGTGCCAGCAGCCACCCCTGGGGAGAGACCCAGTACTTC,CASSHPWGETQYF
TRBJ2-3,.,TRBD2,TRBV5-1,TGCGCCAGCAGCTTAGGTACTAGCGAACGTACAGATACGCAGTATTTT,CASSLGTSERTDTQYF
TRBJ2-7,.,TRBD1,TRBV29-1,TGCAGCGTTGAGGGACAGGGACGCGAGCAGTACTTC,CSVEGQGREQYF
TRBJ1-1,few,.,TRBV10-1,TGCGCCAGCAGTGAGTCTGGGAACACTGAAGCTTTCTTT,CASSESGNTEAFF
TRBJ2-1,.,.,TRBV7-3,TGTGCCAGCAGCTTAACGGCGAACCACGTTGATGAGCAGTTCTTC,CASSLTANHVDEQFF
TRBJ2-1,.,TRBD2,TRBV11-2,TGTGCCAGCAGCCTGACCCTAGCGGGAGGGTTTTACAATGAGCAGTTCTTC,CASSLTLAGGFYNEQFF
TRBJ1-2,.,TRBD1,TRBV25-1,TGTGCCAGCACGACAGGGGCTAGCGGCTACACCTTC,CASTTGASGYTF
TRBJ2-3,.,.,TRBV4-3,TGCGCCAGCAGCCAAGGGCCGGCGGGCACGCAGTATTTT,CASSQGPAGTQYF
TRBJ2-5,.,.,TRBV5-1,TGCGCCAGCAGCTTGATGGGAGTAGAGACCCAGTACTTC,CASSLMGVETQYF
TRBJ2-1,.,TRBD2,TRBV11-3,TGTGCCAGCAGGCTAGCGGGAGGGCAGAATGAGCAGTTCTTC,CASRLAGGQNEQFF
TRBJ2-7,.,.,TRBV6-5,TGTGCCAGCAGTTATTTGAGCCGGGTCCCCTACGAGCAGTACTTC,CASSYLSRVPYEQYF
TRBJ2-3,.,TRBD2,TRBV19,TGTGCCAGTAGTAATCCGGGACTAGCAATCGGGCCAGATACGCAGTATTTT,CASSNPGLAIGPDTQYF
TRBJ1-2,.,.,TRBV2,TGTGCCAGCAGTGGACAGGAGTACTATGGCTACACCTTC,CASSGQEYYGYTF
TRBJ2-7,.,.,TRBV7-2,TGTGCCAGCAGCGTGAACTACGAGCAGTACTTC,CASSVNYEQYF
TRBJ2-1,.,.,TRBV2,TGTGCCAGCAGTGCGAGGGCCTCCTACAATGAGCAGTTCTTC,CASSARASYNEQFF
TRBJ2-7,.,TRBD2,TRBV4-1,TGCGCCAGCAGCCAGGCAAGCGGGACCCCCTACGAGCAGTACTTC,CASSQASGTPYEQYF
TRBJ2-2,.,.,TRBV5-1,TGCGCCAGCAGCTGGGGTGTCTCGAACACCGGGGAGCTGTTTTTT,CASSWGVSNTGELFF
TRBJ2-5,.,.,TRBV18,TGTGCCAGCTCACCACCGGTGGGCTGGGAAGAGACCCAGTACTTC,CASSPPVGWEETQYF
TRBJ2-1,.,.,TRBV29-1,TGCAGCGTTGACCGGGACTTAGAGCAGTTCTTC,CSVDRDLEQFF
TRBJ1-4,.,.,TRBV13,TGTGCCAGCAGCTCCAGGGGAGGTCGGGGTGAAAAACTGTTTTTT,CASSSRGGRGEKLFF
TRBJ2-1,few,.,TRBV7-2,TGTGCCAGCAGCTTAGATCCTCCCCCTAGGGATGAGCAGTTCTTC,CASSLDPPPRDEQFF
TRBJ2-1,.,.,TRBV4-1,TGCGCCAGCAGCCAAGAGCCCGGGTCTAGCTCCTACAATGAGCAGTTCTTC,CASSQEPGSSSYNEQFF
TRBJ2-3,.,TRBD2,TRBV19,TGTGCCAGTAGTATTCGGGGGGAGAATACGCAGTATTTT,CASSIRGENTQYF
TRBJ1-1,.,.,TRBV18,TGTGCCAGCTCACCAGGGAGGGACACTGAAGCTTTCTTT,CASSPGRDTEAFF
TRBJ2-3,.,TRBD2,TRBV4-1,TGCGCCAGCAGCCAAGACGGGACTAGCGGAGGGAGAGATACGCAGTATTTT,CASSQDGTSGGRDTQYF